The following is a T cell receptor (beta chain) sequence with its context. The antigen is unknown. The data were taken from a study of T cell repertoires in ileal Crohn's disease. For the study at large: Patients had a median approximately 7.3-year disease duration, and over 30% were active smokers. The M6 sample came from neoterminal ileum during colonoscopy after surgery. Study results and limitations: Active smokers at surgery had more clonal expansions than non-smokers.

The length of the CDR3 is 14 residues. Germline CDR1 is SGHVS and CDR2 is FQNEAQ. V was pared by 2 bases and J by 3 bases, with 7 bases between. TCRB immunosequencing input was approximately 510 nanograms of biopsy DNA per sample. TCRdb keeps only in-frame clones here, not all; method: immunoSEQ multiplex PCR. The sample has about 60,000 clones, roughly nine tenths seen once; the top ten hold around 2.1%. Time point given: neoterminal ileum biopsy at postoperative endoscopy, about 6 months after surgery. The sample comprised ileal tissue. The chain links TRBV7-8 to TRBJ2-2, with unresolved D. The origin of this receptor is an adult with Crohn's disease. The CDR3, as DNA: TGTGCCAGCAGCTTATCAGTCTACACCGGGGAGCTGTTTTTT. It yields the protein CASSLSVYTGELFF.